Below are 32 T cell receptor beta chains sequenced from a single sample in a study of blood T cell repertoires in COVID-19. Assay: immunoSEQ multiplex PCR; the TCRdb copy retains only in-frame clones and omits some. The sample lists about 400,000 clones, more than 85% occurring once. Sequencing was performed on peripheral blood. All receptors come from a human donor in a cohort sampled during active COVID-19.

The chain links TRBV25-1 to TRBJ2-5; TRBD1 is a possible D gene (7 bases). The germline gives CDR1 MGHDK, CDR2 SYGVNS. CDR3 size: 13 residues. V was shortened by 4 bases and J by 5 bases, with 11 bases between the two germline ends. In DNA form, the CDR3 reads TGTGCCAGCAGTGGGAGGGGGCGGGAGACCCAGTACTTC. As protein: CASSGRGRETQYF.

V usage is TRBV19 and J usage is TRBJ1-3; 8 bases are a match to TRBD1. J gave up 0 bases and V 5 bases, and 0 bases lay outside the gene matches. Germline-derived CDR1 and CDR2 are LNHDA and SQIVND (reference sequence). The CDR3 is made up of 14 amino acids. CDR3: CASSGQGSGNTIYF. In nucleotides, the CDR3 is TGTGCCAGTAGTGGACAGGGCTCTGGAAACACCATATATTTT.

This chain connects TRBV29-1 to TRBJ2-7; no clear D. Germline V CDR1 and CDR2: SQVTM, ANQGSEA. V gave up 6 bases and J gave up 3 bases, with 12 bases separating them. The CDR3 runs to 12 residues. Written as DNA, the CDR3 is TGCAGCGTGACGCTCTCAGGCTACGAGCAGTACTTC. This sequence encodes CSVTLSGYEQYF.

This clone has ten or more counts. V and J are TRBV11-3 and TRBJ2-2; the match to TRBD2 covers 8 bases. Losses at the gene ends were 2 bases for V and 3 bases for J; bases not matched to a gene: 2. The germline CDR1 and CDR2 sequences are SGHNT and YENEEA. This CDR3 has 15 residues. CDR3 residues: CASSLTSGYTGELFF. In DNA form, the CDR3 reads TGTGCCAGCAGCTTAACTAGCGGCTACACCGGGGAGCTGTTTTTT.

The chain couples TRBV19 to TRBJ2-1, with 13 bases matching TRBD2. CDR3 length: 16 amino acids. After removal of 2 bases from V and 9 bases from J, the junction contained 7 bases not matched to a gene. CDR1 is LNHDA and CDR2 is SQIVND in the germline V gene (reference sequence). CDR3 nucleotide sequence: TGTGCCAGTAGTATACAGGGGGGACTAGCGGGAACTGAGCAGTTCTTC. Amino acid sequence: CASSIQGGLAGTEQFF.

The V call is TRBV9, the J call TRBJ2-1; 9 bases agree with TRBD2. Germline CDR1 SGDLS, CDR2 YYNGEE. V gave up 0 bases and J gave up 8 bases; unmatched junction bases: 12. This CDR3 is 17 amino acids long. CDR3 loop: CASSVDAGGPHWDEQFF. CDR3 bases: TGTGCCAGCAGCGTAGATGCGGGAGGGCCCCATTGGGATGAGCAGTTCTTC. Looking up the rest from reference TRBV9 and TRBJ2-1 gives the full variable domain: DSGVTQTPKHLITATGQRVTLRCSPRSGDLSVYWYQQSLDQGLQFLIQYYNGEERAKGNILERFSAQQFPDLHSELNLSSLELGDSALYFCASSVDAGGPHWDEQFFGPGTRLTVL.

In DNA form, the CDR3 reads TGTGCCAGCAGGGCCAGGACAGGACCCCAAACCGACAATGAGCAGTTCTTC. Its protein product is CASRARTGPQTDNEQFF. J is TRBJ2-1 and V is TRBV2; 7 positions agree with TRBD1. Germline V gene data show CDR1 as SNHLY and CDR2 as FYNNEI. J lost 5 bases, V lost 6 bases, and 16 bases had no gene match. The CDR3 has 17 amino acids.

About this clone: The same CDR3 also results from other DNA sequences found in this sample. The chain combines TRBV28 with TRBJ1-4, with D tentatively TRBD1 (5 bases). The CDR3 extends over 14 amino acids. Trimming stripped 5 bases from V and 4 bases from J, with 11 bases between. Looked up from germline, CDR1 is MDHEN and CDR2 is SYDVKM. Here the CDR3 reads CASSLGQDNEKLFF. CDR3 DNA: TGTGCCAGCAGTCTTGGACAAGATAATGAAAAACTGTTTTTT.

The chain recombines TRBV3-1 (or the pseudogene TRBV3-2) with TRBJ1-1; D gene unclear. Germline-derived CDR1 and CDR2 are LGHDT and YNNKEL (reference sequence). The germline V and J ends were trimmed by 2 bases and 1 base, with 11 bases remaining between them. This CDR3 spans 15 amino acids. DNA of the CDR3: TGTGCCAGCAGCCAATTCCAATCCAGGAACACTGAAGCTTTCTTT. Translated: CASSQFQSRNTEAFF.

This chain links TRBV5-1 with TRBJ2-7; D possibly corresponds to TRBD1 (6 bases). The CDR3 is made up of 15 amino acids. V lost 2 bases to trimming and J lost 0 bases, with 12 bases between them. The germline CDR1 and CDR2 sequences are SGHRS and YFSETQ. The CDR3 here is CASSLEPQGSYEQYF. CDR3 DNA sequence: TGCGCCAGCAGCTTAGAACCACAGGGCTCCTACGAGCAGTACTTC.

V is TRBV19 and J is TRBJ2-2, with 8 nucleotides matching TRBD1. Germline assignment: CDR1 LNHDA and CDR2 SQIVND (reference sequence). This CDR3 comprises 15 residues. With V trimmed by 5 bases and J by 6 bases, 8 bases remained unmatched. Here the CDR3 reads CASSPSTGVPGELFF. DNA of the CDR3: TGTGCCAGTAGTCCCTCGACAGGGGTCCCCGGGGAGCTGTTTTTT.

This clone was observed a handful of times. This rearrangement joins TRBV6-6 to TRBJ1-2; D may be TRBD1 (5 bases). V lost 7 bases, J lost 4 bases, and 16 bases lay in between. Germline CDR1 reads MNHNY; CDR2 reads SVGAGI (reference sequence). The CDR3 runs to 14 residues. CDR3 nucleotides: TGTGCCAGCACTAGTCCCCCTGACAGCTATGGCTACACCTTC. This gives the protein CASTSPPDSYGYTF.

The gene calls are TRBV5-1 and TRBJ1-2; 8 positions agree with TRBD1. CDR3 length: 16 residues. Looked up from germline, CDR1 is SGHRS and CDR2 is YFSETQ. Trimming cost V 5 bases and J 5 bases; bases outside gene matches: 14. CDR3 bases: TGCGCCAGCAGAATGCAACCTCTGGACAGGGATTATGGCTACACCTTC. This gives the protein CASRMQPLDRDYGYTF.

V gene TRBV27 combines with J gene TRBJ2-5; D might be TRBD1 (7 bases). The CDR3 spans 20 residues. V was shortened by 6 bases and J by 4 bases, with 33 bases between the two germline ends. CDR1 is MNHEY and CDR2 is SMNVEV in the germline V gene (reference sequence). The CDR3 DNA reads as TGTGCCAGCAGCCAAAGAATGACAGGGAGAGTGGGGGGTAGAAGAGAGACCCAGTACTTC. Translating it yields CASSQRMTGRVGGRRETQYF.

The rearrangement joins TRBV28 to TRBJ1-1; tentative D call: TRBD1 (6 bases). V was trimmed by 4 bases and J by 11 bases, leaving 14 bases between them. CDR3 length: 12 residues. Germline assignment: CDR1 MDHEN and CDR2 SYDVKM. CDR3 region: CASSSTNRAAFF. DNA of the CDR3: TGTGCCAGCAGTTCTACAAACAGGGCGGCTTTCTTT.

The chain uses TRBV4-2 and TRBJ1-4, with 9 bases fitting TRBD1. Germline CDR1 is LGHNA and CDR2 is YNFKEQ. With V trimmed by 5 bases and J by 8 bases, 12 bases remained unmatched. This CDR3 is built from 16 residues. This CDR3 reads CASSGNRGRVDEKLFF. The CDR3 DNA is TGTGCCAGCAGCGGGAACAGGGGGCGGGTAGACGAAAAACTGTTTTTT.

The chain employs TRBV7-2 and TRBJ1-1; 8 nucleotides agree with TRBD1. Trimming at V came to 5 bases and at J to 2 bases, leaving 4 bases not matched to a gene. In germline, CDR1 is SGHTA, CDR2 FQGNSA. The CDR3 is made up of 14 amino acids. This chain's CDR3 is CASSPGQGNTEAFF. As DNA, the CDR3 is TGTGCCAGCAGCCCCGGACAGGGTAACACTGAAGCTTTCTTT.

The chain employs TRBV10-3 and TRBJ2-3; 9 nucleotides align to TRBD2. Germline V CDR1 and CDR2: ENHRY, SYGVKD. The CDR3 runs to 14 residues. J gave up 3 bases and V 6 bases, and 4 bases lay outside the gene matches. The CDR3 spells CAIRVAGETDTQYF. CDR3 in DNA: TGTGCCATCAGGGTAGCGGGGGAAACAGATACGCAGTATTTT.

V and J are TRBV19 and TRBJ1-1; D is ambiguous. CDR1 is LNHDA and CDR2 is SQIVND in the germline V gene (reference sequence). The length of the CDR3 is 12 residues. Trimming cost V 5 bases and J 3 bases, with 7 bases left between them. As DNA, the CDR3 is TGTGCCAGTAGTCCCCCTGACACTGAAGCTTTCTTT. Protein product: CASSPPDTEAFF.

This sequence joins TRBV23-1 and TRBJ1-5; D is unclear. TRBV23-1 falls under the ORF class, with uncertain function. The germline V and J ends were trimmed by 10 bases and 8 bases, with 6 bases remaining between them. The CDR3 covers 9 residues. The CDR3 DNA reads TGCGCCACCCTTGAGCCCCAGCATTTT. Its protein is CATLEPQHF.

This clone was seen a single time. This rearrangement joins TRBV5-1 to TRBJ2-2, with D hard to call. The CDR3 consists of 13 residues. The V end lost 0 bases, the J end lost 8 bases, and 8 bases lay between the germline ends. Germline loops: CDR1 SGHRS, CDR2 YFSETQ. CDR3 amino acids: CASSLAQYGELFF. In DNA, the CDR3 is TGCGCCAGCAGCTTGGCCCAGTATGGGGAGCTGTTTTTT.

The chain recombines TRBV3-1 (or the pseudogene TRBV3-2) with TRBJ2-1; maybe TRBD2 (5 bases). This CDR3 has 15 residues. CDR1 is LGHDT, CDR2 YNNKEL, per germline (reference sequence). V lost 2 bases and J 6 bases, leaving 14 bases between the germline ends. The CDR3 coding sequence is TGTGCCAGCAGCCAATATGAGGGAGACACCAATGAGCAGTTCTTC. Its protein is CASSQYEGDTNEQFF.

CDR3 residues: CAWSAETGNSYNEQFF. The DNA of the CDR3 is TGTGCCTGGAGTGCCGAGACAGGGAACTCCTACAATGAGCAGTTCTTC. The rearrangement joins TRBV30 to TRBJ2-1; TRBD1 matches 7 bases. The CDR3 covers 16 residues. Germline CDR1 and CDR2: GTSNPN and SVGIG (reference sequence). After removal of 1 base from V and 0 bases from J, the junction contained 6 bases not matched to a gene.

This clone was observed once. The chain joins TRBV30 to TRBJ1-5, with D perhaps matching TRBD1 (5 bases). CDR3 size: 15 residues. Trimming pared 2 bases from V and 7 bases from J, leaving 18 bases between. The germline gives CDR1 GTSNPN, CDR2 SVGIG (reference sequence). The CDR3 is CAWSWQGEAGQPQHF. The DNA for the CDR3 is TGTGCCTGGAGTTGGCAAGGGGAAGCGGGACAGCCCCAGCATTTT.

The genes are TRBV7-9 and TRBJ2-1; D possibly corresponds to TRBD2 (5 bases). The CDR3 contains 15 residues. Trimming cost V 5 bases and J 7 bases, with 18 bases left between them. Germline CDR1 SEHNR, CDR2 FQNEAQ (reference sequence). The DNA for the CDR3 is TGTGCCAGCAGCCGGATTAGGGAGAGGTGGAATGAGCAGTTCTTC. Translated: CASSRIRERWNEQFF.

The chain carries TRBV30 and TRBJ1-2; no clear D. The CDR3 is made up of 15 amino acids. Per the germline V gene, CDR1 is GTSNPN and CDR2 is SVGIG (reference sequence). The V and J ends lost 2 bases and 7 bases respectively, with 20 bases between them. The CDR3 coding sequence is TGTGCCTGGAGTCCTAGTTCCGCCTGGGAGGGTGGCTACACCTTC. Its protein is CAWSPSSAWEGGYTF.

The CDR3 DNA sequence: TGCACCAGCCTAACCCGGACAGGGGGCTTTGAAAAACTGTTTTTT. Protein product: CTSLTRTGGFEKLFF. The V call is TRBV1, the J call TRBJ1-4; the table gives TRBD1 as D, unverified against the DNA. TRBV1 is reported as a pseudogene. This CDR3 spans 15 amino acids.

This clone has just one count. J is TRBJ2-3 and V is TRBV5-6; 16 nucleotides line up with TRBD2. The V gene's germline CDR1 is SGHDT and CDR2 YYEEEE. The CDR3 runs to 18 residues. J gave up 3 bases and V 2 bases, and 6 bases lay outside the gene matches. The chain's CDR3 is CASSFSGTSGRVTDTQYF. The CDR3 nucleotides are TGTGCCAGCAGCTTCTCCGGGACTAGCGGGAGGGTAACAGATACGCAGTATTTT.

This clone was picked up a small number of times. The chain has TRBV5-8 and TRBJ2-1; D remains ambiguous. This CDR3 is built from 12 residues. The germline V and J ends were trimmed by 4 bases and 8 bases, with 10 bases remaining between them. Looked up from germline, CDR1 is SGHTS and CDR2 is YDEGEE. CDR3 in amino acids: CASSPRRDEQFF. The DNA of the CDR3 is TGTGCCAGCAGCCCCCGTCGGGATGAGCAGTTCTTC.

This chain uses TRBV23-1 with TRBJ1-1; possible D gene TRBD1, 6 bases. TRBV23-1 is an ORF, with its function uncertain. Between the trimmed V and J ends, which lost 4 bases and 4 bases, there was a span of 19 bases. The CDR3 is 16 amino acids. CDR3 region: CASSRGHREGGTEAFF. CDR3 nucleotide sequence: TGCGCCAGCAGTCGTGGACACAGGGAAGGCGGCACTGAAGCTTTCTTT.

The chain combines TRBV10-3 with TRBJ1-1; the match to TRBD1 covers 8 bases. J was trimmed by 1 base and V by 6 bases; bases with no gene match: 1. Germline V gene data show CDR1 as ENHRY and CDR2 as SYGVKD. The CDR3 sequence is 13 residues long. CDR3 amino acids: CAIRGTGNTEAFF. The CDR3, as DNA: TGTGCCATCAGGGGGACAGGGAACACTGAAGCTTTCTTT.

The V and J genes are TRBV10-1 and TRBJ2-1; D is unclear. Germline CDR1 and CDR2: WNHNN and SYGVQD (reference sequence). Trimming shortened V by 3 bases and J by 9 bases, and 12 bases separated the two germline ends. The CDR3 extends over 13 amino acids. CDR3 DNA: TGCGCCAGCAGTGAAGACTCCATGGGTGAGCAGTTCTTC. Protein product: CASSEDSMGEQFF.